Listed below are T cell receptor beta chains from one sample, sequenced in a study of CD8+ T cells in alopecia areata. Method: immunoSEQ multiplex PCR; TCRdb's copy keeps in-frame clones and lacks some. The table records approximately 150,000 clones, roughly 60% of them present only once. The sequenced material came from CD4+ T cells sorted from blood. These receptors were taken from a human donor in good health. The CDR3 runs from the conserved cysteine through the conserved F or W. Each record gives: V gene, D gene, J gene, clone size, CDR3 DNA, CDR3 protein. The D gene is left open where the match is weak. Clone size is stated in some rows and not others, as once, few, many or a class when expanded.

TRBV25-1,NA,TRBJ2-1,NA,TGTGCCAGCAGTGGGAGGCGGGCCCCCCCCTACAATGAGCAGTTCTTC,CASSGRRAPPYNEQFF
TRBV29-1,TRBD1,TRBJ1-5,NA,TGCAGCGTTGCCCTCGGGACAGAACAGCCCCAGCATTTT,CSVALGTEQPQHF
TRBV4-2,TRBD2,TRBJ2-7,few,TGTGCCAGCAGCCAAGACAGCGGGAGCTACGAGCAGTACTTC,CASSQDSGSYEQYF
TRBV29-1,NA,TRBJ2-6,NA,TGCAGCGTTTCAGGTTCTGGGGCCAACGTCCTGACTTTC,CSVSGSGANVLTF
TRBV19,NA,TRBJ1-2,NA,TGTGCCAGTAGCAACCCGGGACTCAGCTATGGCTACACCTTC,CASSNPGLSYGYTF
TRBV7-2,NA,TRBJ2-3,NA,TGTGCCAGCAGTTCCAGAGCCCAGCAGTATTTT,CASSSRAQQYF
TRBV30,NA,TRBJ2-3,NA,TGTGCCTGGAGTGTAGTACGAGTTGCCGGCCAGAGGGATACGCAGTATTTT,CAWSVVRVAGQRDTQYF
TRBV30,NA,TRBJ1-5,few,TGTGCCTACCAGACGAAGGGGCTTAGGAATCAGCCCCAGCATTTT,CAYQTKGLRNQPQHF
TRBV19,NA,TRBJ2-6,few,TGTGCCAGTAGTATAGGGACACCAAGCTCTGGGGCCAACGTCCTGACTTTC,CASSIGTPSSGANVLTF
TRBV4-1,NA,TRBJ1-4,NA,TGCGCCAGCAGTCGGGACCCGGATGAAAAACTGTTTTTT,CASSRDPDEKLFF
TRBV4-2,NA,TRBJ2-4,NA,TGTGCCAGCAGCCAAGGCGTTGGAGAGGGCCAAGCCAAAAACATTCAGTACTTC,CASSQGVGEGQAKNIQYF
TRBV30,NA,TRBJ1-5,NA,TGTGCCTGGAGTACAGGGAGGAATCAGCCCCAGCATTTT,CAWSTGRNQPQHF
TRBV9,NA,TRBJ2-7,NA,TGTGCCAGCAGCGTAGCATCGGAGCCCTACGAGCAGTACTTC,CASSVASEPYEQYF
TRBV30,NA,TRBJ1-5,few,TGTGCCTGGAGTGTCTCCGGGACATCCCGAAGCAATCAGCCCCAGCATTTT,CAWSVSGTSRSNQPQHF
TRBV29-1,TRBD1,TRBJ2-1,NA,TGCAGCGTTGAAGATCCGGGGACAGGCCGATTCTTC,CSVEDPGTGRFF
TRBV15,NA,TRBJ1-4,NA,TGTGCCACCAGCCCGGACAGACCAACTAATGAAAAACTGTTTTTT,CATSPDRPTNEKLFF
TRBV5-4,NA,TRBJ1-2,NA,TGTGCCAGCGTGGATACGAGGAGGCGGGGGACACCTAACTATGGCTACACCTTC,CASVDTRRRGTPNYGYTF
TRBV5-1,NA,TRBJ1-5,few,TGCGCCAGCAGACAAGGTCTGGGCAATCAGCCCCAGCATTTT,CASRQGLGNQPQHF
TRBV27,NA,TRBJ1-1,NA,TGTGCCAGCAGTTCATTGGGGACCACGTTCAGCACTGAAGCTTTCTTT,CASSSLGTTFSTEAFF
TRBV30,NA,TRBJ2-1,few,TGTGCCTGGAGTCGCCGGAATGAGCAGTTCTTC,CAWSRRNEQFF
TRBV9,NA,TRBJ2-7,NA,TGTGCCAGCAGCGTGGGCTCCCGGAGTTACGAGCAGTACTTC,CASSVGSRSYEQYF
TRBV14,NA,TRBJ1-5,NA,TGTGCCAGCAGTGGACCTCGCGGAGGCAATCAGCCCCAGCATTTT,CASSGPRGGNQPQHF
TRBV2,TRBD1,TRBJ2-5,NA,TGTGCCAGCAGTGGGGACAGGGGGCAAGAGACCCAGTACTTC,CASSGDRGQETQYF
TRBV9,NA,TRBJ2-6,once,TGTGCCAGCAGCACAACCAGTGGGGCCAACGTCCTGACTTTC,CASSTTSGANVLTF
TRBV7-2,NA,TRBJ2-4,few,TGTGCCAGCAGCTTTCGCGGGACAGAGTTGAACATTCAGTACTTC,CASSFRGTELNIQYF
TRBV5-1,NA,TRBJ2-7,NA,TGCGCCAGCAGCTTGGGGCTATTAGGGCGGCAGATTTCCTACGAGCAGTACTTC,CASSLGLLGRQISYEQYF
TRBV27,NA,TRBJ2-2,once,TGTGCCAGCAGTTCTGGGGTCCCCACCGGGGAGCTGTTTTTT,CASSSGVPTGELFF
TRBV4-2,TRBD2,TRBJ2-1,once,TGTGCCAGCAGCCAAGAAGGTCTAGCGGGATGGTTCAATGAGCAGTTCTTC,CASSQEGLAGWFNEQFF
TRBV27,NA,TRBJ2-5,NA,TGTGCCAGCAGTCTATCGGGAGTTGGGGAGACCCAGTACTTC,CASSLSGVGETQYF
TRBV2,NA,TRBJ2-1,once,TGTGCCAGCACCACAAACGGGGGCTCCTACAATGAGCAGTTCTTC,CASTTNGGSYNEQFF
TRBV5-1,NA,TRBJ2-2,few,TGCGCCAGCAGCTTGGTTCAAACAAAGACCGGGGAGCTGTTTTTT,CASSLVQTKTGELFF
TRBV6-6,NA,TRBJ2-5,few,TGTGCCAGCAGACTCCAGGGTGGGGAGACCCAGTACTTC,CASRLQGGETQYF
TRBV29-1,NA,TRBJ2-4,NA,TGCAGCGTTGGAACGGGCAGAAACATTCAGTACTTC,CSVGTGRNIQYF
TRBV30,NA,TRBJ1-3,once,TGTGCCTGGAGTTTTGCGGGGACTGGAAACACCATATATTTT,CAWSFAGTGNTIYF
TRBV11-2,TRBD1,TRBJ1-1,few,TGTGCCAGCAGCTTACGGACAGGCCTGAACACTGAAGCTTTCTTT,CASSLRTGLNTEAFF
TRBV29-1,NA,TRBJ1-1,NA,TGCAGCACTAGTCAGATTAACACTGAAGCTTTCTTT,CSTSQINTEAFF
TRBV5-4,NA,TRBJ2-3,NA,TGTGCCAGCAGCCTCGTGGGACAAAGACTTAGGGATACGCAGTATTTT,CASSLVGQRLRDTQYF
TRBV5-6,NA,TRBJ2-7,NA,TGTGCCAGCAGCTCGGCGGCAGGGTCCTACGAGCAGTACTTC,CASSSAAGSYEQYF
TRBV29-1,TRBD2,TRBJ2-1,few,TGCAGCGTTGAACGTGGACTAGTGGGCTACAATGAGCAGTTCTTC,CSVERGLVGYNEQFF
TRBV29-1,NA,TRBJ2-3,NA,TGCAGCGTTGTTGCGGGGCACGGCACAGATACGCAGTATTTT,CSVVAGHGTDTQYF
TRBV25-1,NA,TRBJ1-5,NA,TGTGCCAGCAGTGTTGGGCTCAATCAGCCCCAGCATTTT,CASSVGLNQPQHF
TRBV25-1,TRBD1,TRBJ1-2,NA,TGTGCCAGCAGTGTCCGGGACAGCATCTATGGCTACACCTTC,CASSVRDSIYGYTF
TRBV2,TRBD1,TRBJ2-5,NA,TGTGCCAGCAGGGACAGGGCGGGAGAGACCCAGTACTTC,CASRDRAGETQYF